The entry below gives a single T cell receptor beta chain sequence along with its context. This may come from a read error, since a much larger clone is one base off. This record belongs to a study of T-cell reconstitution after alpha-beta-depleted transplantation in children. For TCRbeta, the library was prepared with unique molecular identifiers. One entry per CDR3 protein, called by TCRdb with MiXCR from the PCR reads. The sample consists of hundreds of thousands of distinct CDR3 sequences, approximately 16% of them appearing once. CDR1 is SQVTM, CDR2 ANQGSEA, per germline. This CDR3 spans 15 amino acids.

The TCR originated in a human donor who donated a stem cell graft to a child with acute myeloid leukemia. Here the sequenced sample was PBMCs from the stem cell graft donor, taken from the stem cell graft. The J gene is TRBJ2-3, the V gene TRBV29-1; 7 bases map to TRBD1. CDR3 loop: CSVYIRQGQSGTLYF. CDR3 DNA sequence: TGCAGCGTTTACATCAGACAGGGTCAGTCGGGTACGCTGTATTTT.